One and the same sample provided the 14 T cell receptor beta chains below, sequenced in a study of CD4+ T cells in melanoma. The repertoire was sequenced with immunoSEQ multiplex PCR; TCRdb's copy has only in-frame clones and lacks some. The sample contains over 130,000 clones, around nine tenths of which appear only once. The receptor set was obtained from a human donor with melanoma.

The count of this clone is one. In DNA, the CDR3 is TGTGCCAGCAGTCCCGGGGGCCGTCAGTTCTTC. Translation: CASSPGGRQFF. This rearrangement joins TRBV6-5 to TRBJ2-1; D tentatively fits TRBD1 or TRBD2 (6 bases each). Germline CDR1 and CDR2: MNHEY and SVGAGI. The CDR3 has 11 amino acids. V gave up 5 bases and J gave up 13 bases, with 12 bases separating them.

This chain's CDR3 is CASSLPRGVGSTGELFF. CDR3 sequence (DNA): TGTGCCAGCAGCCTCCCGCGAGGGGTGGGGAGCACCGGGGAGCTGTTTTTT. The chain links TRBV7-9 to TRBJ2-2; perhaps D is TRBD1 or TRBD2 (5 bases each). The CDR3 length is 17 residues. Germline lookup yields CDR1 SEHNR and CDR2 FQNEAQ (reference sequence). V lost 5 bases and J 4 bases, leaving 20 bases between the germline ends.

The chain has TRBV7-9 and TRBJ2-1; D tentatively reads TRBD1 or TRBD2 (6 bases each). The germline V gene encodes CDR1 SEHNR and CDR2 FQNEAQ (reference sequence). Trimming shortened V by 1 base and J by 5 bases, and 15 bases separated the two germline ends. CDR3 length: 16 amino acids. CDR3 sequence reads: CASSLGVGGDDNEQFF. DNA for the CDR3: TGTGCCAGCAGCTTAGGGGTGGGGGGCGATGACAATGAGCAGTTCTTC.

A single count supports this clone. This chain links TRBV6-5 with TRBJ1-5; 7 nucleotides agree with TRBD1. The trim removed 2 bases at V and 2 bases at J, leaving 6 bases unmatched. Germline lookup yields CDR1 MNHEY and CDR2 SVGAGI. This CDR3 contains 16 residues. The chain's CDR3 is CASSYRQGGGNQPQHF. DNA for the CDR3: TGTGCCAGCAGTTACCGACAGGGAGGGGGCAATCAGCCCCAGCATTTT.

This chain connects TRBV6-5 to TRBJ1-4, with D unresolved. Trimming cost V 2 bases and J 8 bases, with 12 bases left between them. Germline CDR1 reads MNHEY; CDR2 reads SVGAGI. This CDR3 is built from 14 residues. The CDR3 bases are TGTGCCAGCAGTTACGCCGGACGGGCCGAAAAACTGTTTTTT. Translation: CASSYAGRAEKLFF.

The count of this clone is one. The genes are TRBV9 and TRBJ1-4; the D is unclear. Germline CDR1 reads SGDLS; CDR2 reads YYNGEE. The V end lost 1 base, the J end lost 7 bases, and 14 bases lay between the germline ends. There are 15 residues in the CDR3. The CDR3 bases are TGTGCCAGCAGCGTATTAGGAGGCGCGGGTGAAAAACTGTTTTTT. Its protein is CASSVLGGAGEKLFF.

This rearrangement joins TRBV21-1 to TRBJ2-1; the table's D call, TRBD1, was not checked against the DNA. TRBV21-1 is an annotated pseudogene. This CDR3 comprises 16 residues. The DNA of the CDR3 is TGTGCCAGCAGCCCCCCAAGGGGACAGGGTCCGAATGAGCAGTTCTTC. It translates to CASSPPRGQGPNEQFF.

Here the CDR3 reads CASSLRNSGANVLTF. The CDR3 DNA follows: TGTGCCAGCAGCTTGAGGAACTCTGGGGCCAACGTCCTGACTTTC. The chain is built from TRBV7-9 and TRBJ2-6, with D unclear. Germline CDR1 is SEHNR and CDR2 is FQNEAQ (reference sequence). The CDR3 covers 15 residues. Deletions cut 3 bases from V and 0 bases from J, with 6 bases between.

This rearrangement joins TRBV4-2 to TRBJ1-6; D gene unclear. Looked up from germline, CDR1 is LGHNA and CDR2 is YNFKEQ. V was shortened by 0 bases and J by 10 bases, with 10 bases between the two germline ends. This CDR3 comprises 14 residues. CDR3 sequence: CASSQDREDSPLHF. CDR3 nucleotide sequence: TGTGCCAGCAGCCAAGATCGGGAAGACTCACCCCTCCACTTT.

V gene TRBV4-1 combines with J gene TRBJ2-2; tentatively, D is TRBD1 or TRBD2 (7 bases each). This CDR3 region has 18 residues. Trimming took off 0 bases at V and 6 bases at J, with 20 bases between the two ends. From germline, CDR1 is MGHRA and CDR2 YSYEKL. DNA of the CDR3: TGCGCCAGCAGCCAAGAACAGGGCAGGGGGGGATTTGCCGGGGAGCTGTTTTTT. Amino acid sequence: CASSQEQGRGGFAGELFF.

The sample holds one count of this clone. The rearrangement links TRBV20-1 to TRBJ1-2; the D is unclear. From germline, CDR1 is DFQATT and CDR2 SNEGSKA (reference sequence). This CDR3 region has 11 residues. V gave up 2 bases and J gave up 2 bases, with 3 bases separating them. The CDR3: CSARSNYGYTF. The CDR3 bases are TGCAGTGCTAGATCGAACTATGGCTACACCTTC.

The chain is built from TRBV6-4 and TRBJ2-5; TRBD2 matches 10 bases. V lost 2 bases and J lost 7; bases outside the gene matches: 10. The CDR3 spans 16 residues. Germline assignment: CDR1 MRHNA and CDR2 SNTAGT. The CDR3 reads CASSDDPAGGPATQYF. Written as DNA, the CDR3 is TGTGCCAGCAGTGACGATCCAGCGGGGGGGCCCGCGACCCAGTACTTC.

The rearrangement uses TRBV20-1 and TRBJ2-5; D is perhaps TRBD1 (5 bases). V was shortened by 4 bases and J by 5 bases, with 8 bases between the two germline ends. Germline-derived CDR1 and CDR2 are DFQATT and SNEGSKA (reference sequence). The CDR3 contains 11 residues. CDR3 in amino acids: CSAKGVETQYF. CDR3 DNA: TGCAGTGCTAAAGGGGTCGAGACCCAGTACTTC.

The CDR3 bases are TGTGCCAGTACATGGTCCTCGAGCTCTGGAAACACCATATATTTT. Translation gives CASTWSSSSGNTIYF. The chain recombines TRBV19 with TRBJ1-3; D ambiguous. The germline gives CDR1 LNHDA, CDR2 SQIVND (reference sequence). The CDR3 loop spans 15 amino acids. Trimming removed 7 bases at V and 0 bases at J, with 13 bases between.